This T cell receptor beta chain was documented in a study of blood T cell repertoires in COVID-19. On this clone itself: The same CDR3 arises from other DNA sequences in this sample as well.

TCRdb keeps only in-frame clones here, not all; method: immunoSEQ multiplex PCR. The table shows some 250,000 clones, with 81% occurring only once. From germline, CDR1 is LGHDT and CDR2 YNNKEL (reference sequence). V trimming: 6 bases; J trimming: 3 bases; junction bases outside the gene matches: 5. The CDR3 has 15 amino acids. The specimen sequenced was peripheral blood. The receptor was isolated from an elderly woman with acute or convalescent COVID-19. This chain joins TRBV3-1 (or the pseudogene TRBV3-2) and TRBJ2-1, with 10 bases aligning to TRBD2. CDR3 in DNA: TGTGCCAGCAGTCGTTCTAGCGGGAGCTACAATGAGCAGTTCTTC. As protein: CASSRSSGSYNEQFF.